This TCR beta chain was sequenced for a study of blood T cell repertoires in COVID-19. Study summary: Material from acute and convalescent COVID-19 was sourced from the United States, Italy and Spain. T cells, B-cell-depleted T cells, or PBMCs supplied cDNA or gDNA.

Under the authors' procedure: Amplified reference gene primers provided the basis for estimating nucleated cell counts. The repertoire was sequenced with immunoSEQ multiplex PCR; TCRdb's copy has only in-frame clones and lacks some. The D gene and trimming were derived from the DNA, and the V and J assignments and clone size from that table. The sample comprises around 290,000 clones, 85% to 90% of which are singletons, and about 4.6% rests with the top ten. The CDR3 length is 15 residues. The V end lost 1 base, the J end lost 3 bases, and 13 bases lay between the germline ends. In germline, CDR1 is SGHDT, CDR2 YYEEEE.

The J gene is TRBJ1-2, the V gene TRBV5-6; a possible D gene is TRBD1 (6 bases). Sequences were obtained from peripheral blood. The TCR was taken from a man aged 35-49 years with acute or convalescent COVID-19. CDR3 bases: TGTGCCAGCAGCTTGCTTACAGGGCCCTACTATGGCTACACCTTC. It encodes CASSLLTGPYYGYTF.